A single sample gave rise to the 20 T cell receptor beta chains below, sequenced in a study of blood T cell repertoires in COVID-19. The repertoire was sequenced with immunoSEQ multiplex PCR; TCRdb's copy has only in-frame clones and lacks some. The sample has around 50,000 clones, 82% seen once. The sequenced sample was peripheral blood. These receptors were collected from a woman aged 55-70 years with acute or convalescent COVID-19.

The chain carries TRBV7-9 and TRBJ1-2; D gene ambiguous. Between the trimmed V and J ends, which lost 5 bases and 4 bases, there was a span of 17 bases. Germline V gene lookup returns CDR1 SEHNR and CDR2 FQNEAQ (reference sequence). The CDR3 length is 15 residues. DNA for the CDR3: TGTGCCAGCAGCAACGGACTTAGCTCGGCCTATGGCTACACCTTC. The encoded protein is CASSNGLSSAYGYTF.

This clone was observed a handful of times. A junction end diverges from the germline sequence, so it may reflect a read error. The rearrangement links TRBV10-3 to TRBJ1-6; no firm D call. The CDR3 extends over 16 amino acids. In germline, CDR1 is ENHRY, CDR2 SYGVKD. This chain's CDR3 is CAINEEGGFFNSPLHF. CDR3 coding DNA: TGTGCCATCAATGAGGAGGGCGGTTTCTTTAATTCACCCCTCCACTTT.

V and J are TRBV9 and TRBJ1-1; maybe TRBD1 (5 bases). Deletions cut 3 bases from V and 3 bases from J, with 21 bases between. Looked up from germline, CDR1 is SGDLS and CDR2 is YYNGEE. The CDR3 is 17 residues long. The CDR3 protein is CASSAQDTPKKYTEAFF. In DNA form, the CDR3 reads TGTGCCAGCAGCGCCCAGGACACCCCGAAAAAGTACACTGAAGCTTTCTTT.

This chain links TRBV24-1 with TRBJ2-7, with 7 bases aligning to TRBD1. Looked up from germline, CDR1 is KGHDR and CDR2 is SFDVKD. V shed 0 bases and J 5 bases; nucleotides not matched to a gene: 6. The CDR3 covers 15 residues. CDR3 amino acids: CATSDLKGGNDEQYF. CDR3 nucleotide sequence: TGTGCCACCAGTGATTTGAAAGGGGGCAACGACGAGCAGTACTTC.

This chain links TRBV27 with TRBJ1-6; D perhaps matches TRBD1 (5 bases). The germline V gene encodes CDR1 MNHEY and CDR2 SMNVEV (reference sequence). This CDR3 is 14 amino acids long. V lost 8 bases and J lost 9, with 17 bases in between. CDR3: CASSALEGSSPLHF. In nucleotides, the CDR3 is TGTGCCAGCTCCGCTTTGGAGGGGAGTTCACCCCTCCACTTT.

J is TRBJ2-1 and V is TRBV6-4; 9 bases align to TRBD2. Looked up from germline, CDR1 is MRHNA and CDR2 is SNTAGT. The trim removed 8 bases at V and 10 bases at J, leaving 12 bases unmatched. This CDR3 spans 14 amino acids. Written as DNA, the CDR3 is TGTGCCAGCGCGTCGACTAGCGGAACTAGCGAGCAGTTCTTC. The encoded protein is CASASTSGTSEQFF.

The V and J genes are TRBV5-8 and TRBJ1-6; 11 nucleotides align to TRBD1. J lost 10 bases, V lost 1 base, and 19 bases had no gene match. This CDR3 region has 20 residues. The germline V gene has CDR1 SGHTS and CDR2 YDEGEE. CDR3 nucleotides: TGTGCCAGCAGCTTGACGGGGGAGATGGGACAGGGGGGAACGGGCTCACCCCTCCACTTT. It yields the protein CASSLTGEMGQGGTGSPLHF.

The chain carries TRBV5-1 and TRBJ2-1, with 8 positions matching TRBD2. Germline assignment: CDR1 SGHRS and CDR2 YFSETQ. The CDR3 runs to 16 residues. The J segment lost 7 bases and the V segment lost 1 base, leaving 10 bases of the junction unmatched. This CDR3 is CASSLLAGWRENEQFF. The CDR3 nucleotides are TGCGCCAGCAGCTTGTTAGCGGGGTGGCGGGAAAATGAGCAGTTCTTC.

The V gene is TRBV9, the J gene TRBJ2-3, with 9 bases lining up with TRBD2. The germline gives CDR1 SGDLS, CDR2 YYNGEE. This CDR3 is 13 amino acids long. V gave up 8 bases and J gave up 5 bases; unmatched junction bases: 6. In DNA, the CDR3 is TGTGCCAGTTCTAGCGGGGTCAGAGATACGCAGTATTTT. This translates into CASSSGVRDTQYF.

This chain links TRBV10-1 with TRBJ1-1, with unresolved D. The CDR3 covers 12 residues. Trimming took 1 base from V and 4 from J, leaving 4 bases between them. The germline gives CDR1 WNHNN, CDR2 SYGVQD (reference sequence). For the CDR3, the DNA is TGCGCCAGCAGTGAGTTCGGCACTGAAGCTTTCTTT. Protein: CASSEFGTEAFF.

A few counts support this clone. CDR3 sequence reads: CASTIDRASPLHF. In DNA form, the CDR3 reads TGTGCCAGCACGATCGACAGGGCTTCACCCCTCCACTTT. The chain carries TRBV2 and TRBJ1-6; 7 nucleotides align to TRBD1. This CDR3 contains 13 residues. CDR1 is SNHLY and CDR2 is FYNNEI in the germline V gene. The V and J ends lost 7 bases and 9 bases, in that order; junction bases with no gene match: 6.

V usage is TRBV6-1 and J usage is TRBJ2-2; 14 nucleotides line up with TRBD2. The CDR3 has 15 residues. The V gene's germline CDR1 is MNHNS and CDR2 SASEGT. The ends lost 3 bases at V and 6 bases at J; junction bases unmatched: 0. In nucleotides, the CDR3 is TGTGCCAGCAGTGAGACTAGCGGGGGGGCCGGGGAGCTGTTTTTT. Protein sequence: CASSETSGGAGELFF.

This chain uses TRBV7-3 with TRBJ2-2; D is unresolved. Trimming removed 5 bases at V and 1 base at J, with 5 bases between. From germline, CDR1 is SGHTA and CDR2 FQGTGA. This CDR3 comprises 13 residues. The CDR3 sequence: CASSDKNTGELFF. In DNA form, the CDR3 reads TGTGCCAGCAGCGACAAGAACACCGGGGAGCTGTTTTTT.

This chain joins TRBV3-1 (or the pseudogene TRBV3-2) and TRBJ2-3; no clear D. Trimming left V 4 bases short and J 0 bases short, with 11 bases between. CDR1 and CDR2 (germline): LGHDT, YNNKEL (reference sequence). The CDR3 spans 15 residues. The CDR3 region is CASSLGWSSTDTQYF. DNA of the CDR3: TGTGCCAGCAGCCTCGGTTGGTCTAGCACAGATACGCAGTATTTT.

The V gene is TRBV4-1, the J gene TRBJ1-1; tentatively, D is TRBD1 (5 bases). Germline CDR1 and CDR2: MGHRA and YSYEKL. With 0 bases removed from V and 1 base from J, the gap between germline ends came to 15 bases. The CDR3 loop spans 17 amino acids. The CDR3 reads CASSQETPSGQNTEAFF. In DNA, the CDR3 is TGCGCCAGCAGCCAAGAAACCCCCTCAGGGCAGAACACTGAAGCTTTCTTT.

The CDR3 reads CASSQVGVNTEAFF. In DNA, the CDR3 is TGTGCCAGCAGCCAAGTAGGGGTGAACACTGAAGCTTTCTTT. The chain employs TRBV14 and TRBJ1-1; weak D call: TRBD1 (5 bases). The ends were cut back, 1 base at V and 0 bases at J, with 6 bases in the middle. The CDR3 consists of 14 residues. The germline V gene has CDR1 SGHDN and CDR2 FVKESK.

This clone has a single count. This chain uses TRBV7-5 with TRBJ2-7; whether TRBD2, the table's D call, matches the DNA was not checked. TRBV7-5 is described as a pseudogene. This CDR3 has 16 residues. The CDR3 is CVRSLASRSGYYEQYF. Written as DNA, the CDR3 is TGTGTCAGAAGCTTAGCGTCCCGATCGGGATACTACGAGCAGTACTTC.

This clone was detected only a few times. The rearrangement links TRBV5-1 to TRBJ2-2; no definite D call. Germline assignment: CDR1 SGHRS and CDR2 YFSETQ. Trimming cost V 0 bases and J 3 bases, with 9 bases left between them. The CDR3 has 15 residues. The CDR3 reads CASSLVVTDTGELFF. CDR3 bases: TGCGCCAGCAGCTTGGTAGTCACAGACACCGGGGAGCTGTTTTTT.

This chain links TRBV9 with TRBJ2-3; no reliable D call. Trimming left V 4 bases short and J 1 base short, with 7 bases between. The CDR3 extends over 13 amino acids. Per the germline V gene, CDR1 is SGDLS and CDR2 is YYNGEE. The CDR3 protein is CASSPIGTDTQYF. Here the CDR3 DNA reads TGTGCCAGCAGCCCCATTGGCACAGATACGCAGTATTTT.

This sequence joins TRBV4-1 and TRBJ2-2; TRBD1 agrees at 8 bases. Trimming removed 6 bases from V and 3 bases from J; junction bases left unmatched: 3. Germline assignment: CDR1 MGHRA and CDR2 YSYEKL. This CDR3 is 14 amino acids long. In DNA, the CDR3 is TGCGCCAGCAGGTCGACAGGGGACACCGGGGAGCTGTTTTTT. This codes for CASRSTGDTGELFF.